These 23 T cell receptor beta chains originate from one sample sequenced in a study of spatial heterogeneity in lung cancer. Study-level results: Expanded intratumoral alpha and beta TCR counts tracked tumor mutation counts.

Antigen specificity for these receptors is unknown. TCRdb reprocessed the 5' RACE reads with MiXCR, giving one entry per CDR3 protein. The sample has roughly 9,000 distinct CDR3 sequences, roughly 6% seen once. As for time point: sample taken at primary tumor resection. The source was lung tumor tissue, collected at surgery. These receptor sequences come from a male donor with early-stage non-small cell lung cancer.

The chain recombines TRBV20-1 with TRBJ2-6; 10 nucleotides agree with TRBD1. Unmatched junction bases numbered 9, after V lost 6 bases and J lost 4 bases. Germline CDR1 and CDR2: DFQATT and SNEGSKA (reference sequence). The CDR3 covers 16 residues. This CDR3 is CSARTGGSGGANVLTF. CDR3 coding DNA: TGCAGTGCAAGGACAGGGGGTTCGGGAGGGGCCAACGTCCTGACTTTC.

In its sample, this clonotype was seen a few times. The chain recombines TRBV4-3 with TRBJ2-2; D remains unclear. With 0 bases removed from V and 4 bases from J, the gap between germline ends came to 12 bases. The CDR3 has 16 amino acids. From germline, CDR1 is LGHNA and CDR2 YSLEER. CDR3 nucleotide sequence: TGCGCCAGCAGCCAAGATTCAGGCTCTGGCACCGGGGAGCTGTTTTTT. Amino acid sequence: CASSQDSGSGTGELFF.

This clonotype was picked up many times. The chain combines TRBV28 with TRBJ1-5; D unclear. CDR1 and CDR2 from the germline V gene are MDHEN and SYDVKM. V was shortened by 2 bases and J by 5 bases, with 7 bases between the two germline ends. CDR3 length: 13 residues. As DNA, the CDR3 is TGTGCCAGCAGTTTAGGGAAGGATCAGCCCCAGCATTTT. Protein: CASSLGKDQPQHF. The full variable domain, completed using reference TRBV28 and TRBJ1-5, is DVKVTQSSRYLVKRTGEKVFLECVQDMDHENMFWYRQDPGLGLRLIYFSYDVKMKEKGDIPEGYSVSREKKERFSLILESASTNQTSMYLCASSLGKDQPQHFGDGTRLSIL.

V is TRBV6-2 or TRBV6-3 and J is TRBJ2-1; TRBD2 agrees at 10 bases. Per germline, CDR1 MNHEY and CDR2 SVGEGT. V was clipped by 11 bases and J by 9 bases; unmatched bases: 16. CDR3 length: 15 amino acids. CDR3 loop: CASSYSASGGGEQFF. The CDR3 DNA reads TGTGCCTCCAGTTACTCGGCTAGCGGGGGAGGTGAGCAGTTCTTC.

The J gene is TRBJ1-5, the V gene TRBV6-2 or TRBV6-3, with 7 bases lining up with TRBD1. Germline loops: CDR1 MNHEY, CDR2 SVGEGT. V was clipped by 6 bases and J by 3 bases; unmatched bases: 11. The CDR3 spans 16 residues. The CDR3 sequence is CASSSWGQSYNQPQHF. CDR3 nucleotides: TGTGCCAGCAGCTCGTGGGGACAGAGCTACAATCAGCCCCAGCATTTT.

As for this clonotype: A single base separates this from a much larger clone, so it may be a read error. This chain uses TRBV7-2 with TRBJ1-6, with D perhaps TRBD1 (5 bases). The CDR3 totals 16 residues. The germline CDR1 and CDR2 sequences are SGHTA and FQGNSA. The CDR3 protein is CASSLLTGVKNSPFHF. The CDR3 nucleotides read TGTGCCAGCAGCCTACTCACGGGGGTGAAAAATTCACCCTTCCACTTT.

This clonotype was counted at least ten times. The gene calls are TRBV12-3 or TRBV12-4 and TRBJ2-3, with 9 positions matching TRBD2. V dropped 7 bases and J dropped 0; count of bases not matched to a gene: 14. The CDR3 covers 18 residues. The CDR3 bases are TGTGCCAGCACTTCGCGGCGGGGGGGCCCTACTAGCACAGATACGCAGTATTTT. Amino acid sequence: CASTSRRGGPTSTDTQYF.

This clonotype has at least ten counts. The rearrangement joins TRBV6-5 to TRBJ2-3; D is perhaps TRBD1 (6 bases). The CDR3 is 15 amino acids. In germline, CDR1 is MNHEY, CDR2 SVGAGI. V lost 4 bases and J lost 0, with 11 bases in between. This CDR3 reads CASSLGALSTDTQYF. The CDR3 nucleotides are TGTGCCAGCAGTTTGGGGGCACTAAGCACAGATACGCAGTATTTT.

The CDR3 sequence: CASSWVRPSGANVLTF. The CDR3 DNA is TGTGCCAGCAGTTGGGTCCGTCCCTCCGGGGCCAACGTCCTGACTTTC. The V gene is TRBV27, the J gene TRBJ2-6; D call uncertain. CDR1 is MNHEY and CDR2 is SMNVEV in the germline V gene (reference sequence). V shed 4 bases and J shed 4 bases, with 14 bases lying between them. This CDR3 has 16 residues.

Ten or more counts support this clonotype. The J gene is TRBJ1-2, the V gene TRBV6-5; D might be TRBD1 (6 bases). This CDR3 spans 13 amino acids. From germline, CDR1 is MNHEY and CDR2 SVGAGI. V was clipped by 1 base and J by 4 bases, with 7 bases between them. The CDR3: CASSYLDSYGYTF. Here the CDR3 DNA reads TGTGCCAGCAGTTACTTGGACAGCTATGGCTACACCTTC.

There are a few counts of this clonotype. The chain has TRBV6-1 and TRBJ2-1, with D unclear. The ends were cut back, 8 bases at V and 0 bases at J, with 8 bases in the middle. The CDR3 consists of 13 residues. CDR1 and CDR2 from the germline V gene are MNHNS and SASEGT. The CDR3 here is CASQKTSYNEQFF. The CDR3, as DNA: TGTGCCAGCCAGAAAACCTCCTACAATGAGCAGTTCTTC.

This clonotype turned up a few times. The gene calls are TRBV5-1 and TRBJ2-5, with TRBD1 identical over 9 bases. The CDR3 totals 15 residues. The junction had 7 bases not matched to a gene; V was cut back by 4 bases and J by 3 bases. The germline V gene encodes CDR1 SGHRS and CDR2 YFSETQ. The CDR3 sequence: CASSTQQGAKETQYF. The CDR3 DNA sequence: TGCGCCAGCAGCACCCAACAGGGGGCGAAAGAGACCCAGTACTTC.

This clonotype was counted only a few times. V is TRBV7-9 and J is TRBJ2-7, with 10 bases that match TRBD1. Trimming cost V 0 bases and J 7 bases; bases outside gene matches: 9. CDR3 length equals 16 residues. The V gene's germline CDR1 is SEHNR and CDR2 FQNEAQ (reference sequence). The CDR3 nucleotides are TGTGCCAGCAGCTTAGCGGTTGCGGACAGGGGGAAGGAGCAGTACTTC. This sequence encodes CASSLAVADRGKEQYF. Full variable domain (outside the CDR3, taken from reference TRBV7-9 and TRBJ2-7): DTGVSQNPRHKITKRGQNVTFRCDPISEHNRLYWYRQTLGQGPEFLTYFQNEAQLEKSRLLSDRFSAERPKGSFSTLEIQRTEQGDSAMYLCASSLAVADRGKEQYFGPGTRLTVT.

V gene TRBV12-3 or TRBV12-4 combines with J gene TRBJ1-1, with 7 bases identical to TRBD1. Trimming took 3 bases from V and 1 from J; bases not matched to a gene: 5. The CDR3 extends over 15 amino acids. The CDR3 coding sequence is TGTGCCAGCAGTTTCGGGACAGCGAAGAACACTGAAGCTTTCTTT. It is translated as CASSFGTAKNTEAFF.

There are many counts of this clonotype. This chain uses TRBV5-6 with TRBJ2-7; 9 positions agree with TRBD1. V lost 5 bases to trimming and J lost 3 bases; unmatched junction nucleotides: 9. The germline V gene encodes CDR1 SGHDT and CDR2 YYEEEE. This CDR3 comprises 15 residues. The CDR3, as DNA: TGTGCCAGCAGAAAGGGACAGGGCGGGTTCTACGAGCAGTACTTC. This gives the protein CASRKGQGGFYEQYF.

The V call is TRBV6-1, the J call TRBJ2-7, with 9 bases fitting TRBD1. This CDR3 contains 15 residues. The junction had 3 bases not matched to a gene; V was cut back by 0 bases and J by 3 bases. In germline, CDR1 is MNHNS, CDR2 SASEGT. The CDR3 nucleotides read TGTGCCAGCAGTGAAGCGACAGGGGGGTACTACGAGCAGTACTTC. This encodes CASSEATGGYYEQYF.

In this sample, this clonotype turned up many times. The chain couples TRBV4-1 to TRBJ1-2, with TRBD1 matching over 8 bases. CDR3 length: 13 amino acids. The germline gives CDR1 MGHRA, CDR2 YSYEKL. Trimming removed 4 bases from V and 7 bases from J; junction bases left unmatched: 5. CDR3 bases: TGCGCCAGCAGCCCCGACAGGGGCCGTGGCTACACCTTC. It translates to CASSPDRGRGYTF.

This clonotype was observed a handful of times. CDR3 DNA sequence: TGTGCCACCAAAGGGACAGGTGAAGCTTTCTTT. Protein: CATKGTGEAFF. V and J are TRBV12-3 or TRBV12-4 and TRBJ1-1; 8 bases agree with TRBD1. The length of the CDR3 is 11 residues. V was pared by 10 bases and J by 7 bases, with 5 bases of the junction left unmatched.

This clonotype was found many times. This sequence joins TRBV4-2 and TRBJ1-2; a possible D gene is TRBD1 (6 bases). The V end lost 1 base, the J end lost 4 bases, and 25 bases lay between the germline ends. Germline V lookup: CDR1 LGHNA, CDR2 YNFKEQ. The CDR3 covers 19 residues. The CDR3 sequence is CASSQGTRDTGHWGYGYTF. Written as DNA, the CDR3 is TGTGCCAGCAGCCAAGGTACCCGGGACACGGGACATTGGGGCTATGGCTACACCTTC.

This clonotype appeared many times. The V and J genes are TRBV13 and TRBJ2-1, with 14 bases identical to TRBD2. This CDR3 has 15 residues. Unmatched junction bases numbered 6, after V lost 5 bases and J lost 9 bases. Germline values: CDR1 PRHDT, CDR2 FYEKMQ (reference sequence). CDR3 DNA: TGTGCCAGCAGCCCAGGACTAGCGGGGGGACGTGAGCAGTTCTTC. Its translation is CASSPGLAGGREQFF.

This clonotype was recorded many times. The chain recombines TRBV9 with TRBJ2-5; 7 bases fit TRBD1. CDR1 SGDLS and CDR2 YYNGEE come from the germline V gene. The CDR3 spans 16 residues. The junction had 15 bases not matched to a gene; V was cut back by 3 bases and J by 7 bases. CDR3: CASSDSLTGDGVTQYF. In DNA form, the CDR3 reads TGTGCCAGCAGCGACTCCCTTACAGGGGATGGTGTGACCCAGTACTTC.

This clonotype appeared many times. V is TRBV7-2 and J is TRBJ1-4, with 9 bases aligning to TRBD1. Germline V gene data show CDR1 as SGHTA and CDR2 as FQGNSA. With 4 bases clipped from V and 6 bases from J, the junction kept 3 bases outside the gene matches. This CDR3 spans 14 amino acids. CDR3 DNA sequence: TGTGCCAGCAGCTCGGACAGGGGCGATGAAAAACTGTTTTTT. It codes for CASSSDRGDEKLFF.

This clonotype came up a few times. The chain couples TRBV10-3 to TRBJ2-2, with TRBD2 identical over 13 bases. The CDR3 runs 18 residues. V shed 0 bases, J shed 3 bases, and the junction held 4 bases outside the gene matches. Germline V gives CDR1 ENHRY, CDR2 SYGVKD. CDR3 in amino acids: CAISESRLAGGDTGELFF. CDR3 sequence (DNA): TGTGCCATCAGTGAGTCGAGACTAGCGGGGGGAGACACCGGGGAGCTGTTTTTT.